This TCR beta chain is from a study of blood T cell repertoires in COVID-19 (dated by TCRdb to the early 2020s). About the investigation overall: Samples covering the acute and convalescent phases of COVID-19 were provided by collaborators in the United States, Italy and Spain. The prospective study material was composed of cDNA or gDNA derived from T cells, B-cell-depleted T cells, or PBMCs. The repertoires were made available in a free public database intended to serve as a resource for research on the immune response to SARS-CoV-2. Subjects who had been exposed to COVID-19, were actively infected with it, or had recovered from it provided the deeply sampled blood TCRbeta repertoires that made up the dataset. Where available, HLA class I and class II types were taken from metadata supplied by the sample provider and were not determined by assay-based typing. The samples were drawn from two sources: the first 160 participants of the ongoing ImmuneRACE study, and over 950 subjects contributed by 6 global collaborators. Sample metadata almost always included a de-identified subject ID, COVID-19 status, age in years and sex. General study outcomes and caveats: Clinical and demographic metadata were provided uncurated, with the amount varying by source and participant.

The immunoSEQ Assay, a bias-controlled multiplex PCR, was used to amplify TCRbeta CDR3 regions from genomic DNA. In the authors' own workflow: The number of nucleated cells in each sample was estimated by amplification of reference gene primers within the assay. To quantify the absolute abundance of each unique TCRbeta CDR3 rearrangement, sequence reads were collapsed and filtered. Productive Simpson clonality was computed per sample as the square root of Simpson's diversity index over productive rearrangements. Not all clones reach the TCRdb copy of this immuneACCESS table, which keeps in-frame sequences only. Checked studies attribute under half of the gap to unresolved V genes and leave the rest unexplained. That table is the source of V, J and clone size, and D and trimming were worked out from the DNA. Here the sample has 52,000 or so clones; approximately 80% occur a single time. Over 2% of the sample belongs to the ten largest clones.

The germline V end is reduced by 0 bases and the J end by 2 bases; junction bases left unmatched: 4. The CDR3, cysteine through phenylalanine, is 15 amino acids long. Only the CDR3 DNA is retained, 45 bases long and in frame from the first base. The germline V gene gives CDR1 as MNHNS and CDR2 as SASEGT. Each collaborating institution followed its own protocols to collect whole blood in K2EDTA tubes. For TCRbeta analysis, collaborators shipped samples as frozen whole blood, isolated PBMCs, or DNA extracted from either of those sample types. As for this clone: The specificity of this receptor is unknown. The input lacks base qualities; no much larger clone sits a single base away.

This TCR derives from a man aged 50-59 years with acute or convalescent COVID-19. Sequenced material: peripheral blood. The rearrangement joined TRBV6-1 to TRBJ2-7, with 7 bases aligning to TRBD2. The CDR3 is CASSEAGGGPYEQYF. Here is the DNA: TGTGCCAGCAGTGAAGCGGGGGGAGGGCCCTACGAGCAGTACTTC.